What follows are 26 T cell receptor beta chains derived from one specimen sequenced in a study of T cell repertoires in cytomegalovirus infection. Each CDR3 protein gets one entry after TCRdb re-called the reads with MiXCR. The sample has 100,000 to 120,000 distinct CDR3 sequences; roughly 30% are singletons. These receptors have no known antigen. Sample: CD8+ T cells from cultured PBMCs, taken from culture after CMV antigen stimulation. The receptor set was obtained from a human donor in good health (CMV status not recorded). Some clones in this sample may be carry-over from other donors' samples.

The chain carries TRBV14 and TRBJ2-2; unclear D gene. This CDR3 has 12 residues. The V gene lost 2 bases and the J gene lost 5 bases, with 3 bases spanning the gap. Germline CDR1 SGHDN, CDR2 FVKESK. Here the CDR3 reads CASSQSTGELFF. CDR3 DNA: TGTGCCAGCAGCCAATCGACCGGGGAGCTGTTTTTT.

The gene calls are TRBV4-3 and TRBJ2-7; D is unresolved. Germline assignment: CDR1 LGHNA and CDR2 YSLEER. V was pared by 0 bases and J by 0 bases, with 6 bases between. This CDR3 has 14 residues. In DNA form, the CDR3 reads TGCGCCAGCAGCCAAGAGTGGGGCTCCTACGAGCAGTACTTC. Protein product: CASSQEWGSYEQYF.

The chain is built from TRBV6-6 and TRBJ1-3, with unresolved D. CDR1 and CDR2 from the germline V gene are MNHNY and SVGAGI (reference sequence). The V and J ends lost 6 bases and 4 bases respectively, with 7 bases between them. The CDR3 totals 12 residues. CDR3 amino acids: CASSPQGNTIYF. CDR3 coding DNA: TGTGCCAGCAGCCCCCAAGGAAACACCATATATTTT.

The rearrangement joins TRBV7-8 to TRBJ1-5; D not resolved. Per germline, CDR1 SGHVS and CDR2 FQNEAQ. The CDR3 is 16 residues long. Deletions cut 1 base from V and 0 bases from J, with 10 bases between. This CDR3 reads CASSLVGSNSNQPQHF. The DNA for the CDR3 is TGTGCCAGCAGCTTAGTCGGCAGCAATAGCAATCAGCCCCAGCATTTT.

The chain links TRBV28 to TRBJ2-2, with 10 bases identical to TRBD1. CDR3 size: 18 residues. The V segment lost 7 bases and the J segment 0 bases; nucleotides outside the gene matches: 11. Germline CDR1 and CDR2: MDHEN and SYDVKM. In nucleotides, the CDR3 is TGTGCCAGCACATCCGGGGACAGGGGCTACACGAACACCGGGGAGCTGTTTTTT. Amino acids: CASTSGDRGYTNTGELFF. The full variable domain, rest sourced from reference TRBV28 and TRBJ2-2, is DVKVTQSSRYLVKRTGEKVFLECVQDMDHENMFWYRQDPGLGLRLIYFSYDVKMKEKGDIPEGYSVSREKKERFSLILESASTNQTSMYLCASTSGDRGYTNTGELFFGEGSRLTVL.

This chain uses TRBV6-5 with TRBJ1-2, with D possibly matching TRBD1 (5 bases). The CDR3 totals 15 residues. The V end was cut by 0 bases, the J end by 6 bases, with 14 bases between. Germline CDR1 MNHEY, CDR2 SVGAGI. In DNA form, the CDR3 reads TGTGCCAGCAGTTACTCGAGTGGGGCAAGTAATGGCTACACCTTC. This encodes CASSYSSGASNGYTF.

This clonotype was seen at least ten times. The J gene is TRBJ1-1, the V gene TRBV19; D unresolved. From germline, CDR1 is LNHDA and CDR2 SQIVND (reference sequence). The CDR3 totals 16 residues. The V and J ends lost 5 bases and 1 base respectively, with 17 bases between them. The CDR3 loop reads CASSGGLGMENTEAFF. The CDR3 nucleotides are TGTGCCAGTAGTGGAGGGTTGGGGATGGAGAACACTGAAGCTTTCTTT.

The chain uses TRBV11-2 and TRBJ2-7; unclear D gene. CDR1 and CDR2 from the germline V gene are SGHAT and FQNNGV. The V and J ends lost 3 bases and 0 bases respectively, with 9 bases between them. The CDR3 consists of 14 residues. CDR3: CASSFDNYSYEQYF. CDR3 in DNA: TGTGCCAGCAGCTTCGACAACTACTCCTACGAGCAGTACTTC.

This clonotype occurred many times. This rearrangement joins TRBV7-2 to TRBJ1-6, with unresolved D. Germline lookup yields CDR1 SGHTA and CDR2 FQGNSA. The V end was cut by 5 bases, the J end by 13 bases, with 18 bases between. The CDR3 extends over 14 amino acids. CDR3 nucleotide sequence: TGTGCCAGCAGCCCGGACCGGTATGTGGATCCCCTCCACTTT. This encodes CASSPDRYVDPLHF.

V is TRBV6-6 and J is TRBJ1-5, with D possibly TRBD1 on 5 matching bases. The V gene lost 2 bases and the J gene lost 0 bases, with 11 bases spanning the gap. The CDR3 runs 16 residues. Germline CDR1 is MNHNY and CDR2 is SVGAGI (reference sequence). This chain's CDR3 is CASSYDRDHSNQPQHF. CDR3 in DNA: TGTGCCAGCAGTTACGACCGGGACCATAGCAATCAGCCCCAGCATTTT.

V usage is TRBV7-6 and J usage is TRBJ2-7; D is possibly TRBD1 or TRBD2 (5 bases each). Per germline, CDR1 SGHVS and CDR2 FNYEAQ. The V end lost 2 bases, the J end lost 3 bases, and 17 bases lay between the germline ends. CDR3 length equals 16 residues. CDR3 coding DNA: TGTGCCAGCAGCTTAAATGCGGCAGGGACGGGCTACGAGCAGTACTTC. It encodes CASSLNAAGTGYEQYF. Looking up the rest from reference TRBV7-6 and TRBJ2-7 gives the full variable domain: GAGVSQSPRYKVTKRGQDVALRCDPISGHVSLYWYRQALGQGPEFLTYFNYEAQQDKSGLPNDRFSAERPEGSISTLTIQRTEQRDSAMYRCASSLNAAGTGYEQYFGPGTRLTVT.

V is TRBV4-1 and J is TRBJ2-1, with 14 bases that match TRBD2. The CDR3 consists of 17 residues. CDR1 and CDR2 from the germline V gene are MGHRA and YSYEKL. With V trimmed by 0 bases and J by 5 bases, 3 bases remained unmatched. CDR3 amino acids: CASSQEGLAGGHNEQFF. CDR3 nucleotide sequence: TGCGCCAGCAGCCAAGAAGGACTAGCGGGGGGTCACAATGAGCAGTTCTTC.

The table lists this clonotype with a few counts. The chain has TRBV4-1 and TRBJ1-1; TRBD1 matches 7 bases. With V trimmed by 2 bases and J by 1 base, 4 bases remained unmatched. This CDR3 has 15 residues. From germline, CDR1 is MGHRA and CDR2 YSYEKL. The CDR3 DNA sequence: TGCGCCAGCAGCCAATCCGGACAGGCGAACACTGAAGCTTTCTTT. This gives the protein CASSQSGQANTEAFF.

The chain has TRBV27 and TRBJ1-1; D is unresolved. Germline V CDR1 and CDR2: MNHEY, SMNVEV (reference sequence). The V end was cut by 3 bases, the J end by 0 bases, with 5 bases between. The CDR3 runs 13 residues. The CDR3 DNA reads as TGTGCCAGCAGTTTCATGCTGAACACTGAAGCTTTCTTT. Its translation is CASSFMLNTEAFF.

This clonotype was seen ten or more times. The V gene is TRBV7-2, the J gene TRBJ2-3; 11 bases map to TRBD2. This CDR3 is built from 15 residues. The germline CDR1 and CDR2 sequences are SGHTA and FQGNSA. V lost 5 bases to trimming and J lost 6 bases; unmatched junction nucleotides: 7. The CDR3 coding sequence is TGTGCCAGCAGCCTGAGTAGCGGGGGGGCCGATACGCAGTATTTT. Amino acids: CASSLSSGGADTQYF.

This clonotype was seen a few times. This chain connects TRBV6-2 or TRBV6-3 to TRBJ1-1, with 9 bases fitting TRBD1. Losses at the gene ends were 8 bases for V and 8 bases for J; bases not matched to a gene: 3. The germline V gene has CDR1 MNHEY and CDR2 SVGEGT. This CDR3 spans 11 amino acids. CDR3 sequence: CASDTGGEAFF. The CDR3 bases are TGTGCCAGCGATACAGGGGGCGAAGCTTTCTTT.

In its sample, this clonotype was seen a few times. The chain couples TRBV24-1 to TRBJ2-5; no reliable D call. V shed 9 bases and J shed 2 bases, with 15 bases lying between them. This CDR3 spans 14 amino acids. Germline V gene sequence: CDR1 KGHDR, CDR2 SFDVKD. CDR3 in amino acids: CATPPIRQQETQYF. In DNA form, the CDR3 reads TGTGCCACCCCCCCAATACGGCAACAAGAGACCCAGTACTTC.

This clonotype occurred many times. CDR3 bases: TGTGCCAGCAGCAAAATACAGGGGGCAGGGACATCCGGAAACACCATATATTTT. Its translation is CASSKIQGAGTSGNTIYF. V gene TRBV7-2 combines with J gene TRBJ1-3, with 9 bases fitting TRBD1. Germline CDR1 and CDR2: SGHTA and FQGNSA. V lost 5 bases to trimming and J lost 4 bases; unmatched junction nucleotides: 15. The length of the CDR3 is 18 residues. The whole variable domain, remainder taken from reference TRBV7-2 and TRBJ1-3, is GAGVSQSPSNKVTEKGKDVELRCDPISGHTALYWYRQSLGQGLEFLIYFQGNSAPDKSGLPSDRFSAERTGGSVSTLTIQRTQQEDSAVYLCASSKIQGAGTSGNTIYFGEGSWLTVV.

The chain links TRBV7-6 to TRBJ1-1, with TRBD1 matching 7 bases. Per the germline V gene, CDR1 is SGHVS and CDR2 is FNYEAQ. Unmatched junction bases numbered 9, after V lost 1 base and J lost 7 bases. This CDR3 has 15 amino acids. CDR3 in DNA: TGTGCCAGCAGCTTAGGACAGGGAGGAACGTTTGAAGCTTTCTTT. It codes for CASSLGQGGTFEAFF.

This clonotype was detected a few times. The J gene is TRBJ2-2, the V gene TRBV20-1, with D tentatively TRBD1 or TRBD2 (5 bases each). The CDR3 consists of 15 residues. The V gene's germline CDR1 is DFQATT and CDR2 SNEGSKA (reference sequence). Trimming took off 0 bases at V and 7 bases at J, with 15 bases between the two ends. The CDR3 sequence: CSARDGGTDGGELFF. The CDR3, as DNA: TGCAGTGCTAGAGATGGGGGAACCGACGGCGGGGAGCTGTTTTTT.

This chain connects TRBV27 to TRBJ2-1, with 11 bases that match TRBD2. This CDR3 is 16 amino acids long. Germline V CDR1 and CDR2: MNHEY, SMNVEV (reference sequence). V was clipped by 6 bases and J by 4 bases; unmatched bases: 8. CDR3: CASRDSGGALYNEQFF. CDR3 coding DNA: TGTGCCAGCAGAGATAGCGGGGGGGCCTTATACAATGAGCAGTTCTTC.

Here the CDR3 reads CASSLARGGYYEQYF. The CDR3 nucleotides are TGTGCCAGCAGCTTAGCCCGGGGGGGATACTACGAGCAGTACTTC. The chain has TRBV11-1 and TRBJ2-7; 8 bases line up with TRBD2. The V segment lost 0 bases and the J segment 3 bases; nucleotides outside the gene matches: 4. The CDR3 is 15 amino acids. Per germline, CDR1 SGHAT and CDR2 FQDESV (reference sequence).

The chain employs TRBV11-1 and TRBJ1-1; D gene unclear. The germline CDR1 and CDR2 sequences are SGHAT and FQDESV (reference sequence). This CDR3 is built from 15 residues. The V gene lost 0 bases and the J gene lost 0 bases, with 8 bases spanning the gap. As DNA, the CDR3 is TGTGCCAGCAGCTTAGCGAGCCTGATGAACACTGAAGCTTTCTTT. It is translated as CASSLASLMNTEAFF. Supplemented by reference TRBV11-1 and TRBJ1-1, the full variable domain reads EAEVAQSPRYKITEKSQAVAFWCDPISGHATLYWYRQILGQGPELLVQFQDESVVDDSQLPKDRFSAERLKGVDSTLKIQPAELGDSAMYLCASSLASLMNTEAFFGQGTRLTVV.

This chain uses TRBV20-1 with TRBJ2-5; maybe TRBD1 (6 bases). V lost 4 bases, J lost 1 base, and 16 bases lay in between. The germline gives CDR1 DFQATT, CDR2 SNEGSKA (reference sequence). There are 15 residues in the CDR3. The CDR3 DNA reads TGCAGTGCTAAGACAGGACTCACCGCCCAAGAGACCCAGTACTTC. Encoded protein: CSAKTGLTAQETQYF.

The CDR3 loop reads CASSPELITAISGNTIYF. The DNA of the CDR3 is TGTGCCAGTAGTCCGGAACTAATAACAGCCATCTCTGGAAACACCATATATTTT. The chain is built from TRBV19 and TRBJ1-3; D is unresolved. This CDR3 is built from 18 residues. V lost 5 bases and J lost 0, with 20 bases in between. CDR1 LNHDA and CDR2 SQIVND come from the germline V gene (reference sequence).

The V call is TRBV5-1, the J call TRBJ2-2; D call uncertain. Looked up from germline, CDR1 is SGHRS and CDR2 is YFSETQ. The ends were cut back, 3 bases at V and 5 bases at J, with 11 bases in the middle. The CDR3 is 14 amino acids. The CDR3, as DNA: TGCGCCAGCAGCTCGGTAGGCAGAACCGGGGAGCTGTTTTTT. This gives the protein CASSSVGRTGELFF.